What follows are 22 T cell receptor beta chains derived from one specimen sequenced in a study of control samples from healthy donors and cancer patients. Clones were read by immunoSEQ multiplex PCR, and TCRdb kept only the in-frame ones, dropping some. This table has about 130,000 clones, around nine tenths appearing once. The material sequenced was blood. All receptors come from a man over 45 in good health.

V gene TRBV19 combines with J gene TRBJ1-2; 10 bases map to TRBD1. In germline, CDR1 is LNHDA, CDR2 SQIVND (reference sequence). Losses at the gene ends were 5 bases for V and 3 bases for J; bases not matched to a gene: 3. The CDR3 totals 14 residues. The CDR3 region is CASSAGTGDYGYTF. The CDR3 DNA is TGTGCCAGTAGTGCCGGGACAGGGGACTATGGCTACACCTTC.

The genes are TRBV3-1 (or the pseudogene TRBV3-2) and TRBJ1-3; 8 bases align to TRBD1. The germline gives CDR1 LGHDT, CDR2 YNNKEL (reference sequence). This CDR3 is built from 15 residues. The V segment lost 4 bases and the J segment 4 bases; nucleotides outside the gene matches: 6. The CDR3 loop is CASSRRQGSGNTIYF. The DNA for the CDR3 is TGTGCCAGCAGCCGCCGACAGGGGTCAGGAAACACCATATATTTT.

This clone was counted once. The rearrangement links TRBV7-9 to TRBJ1-5; D is unclear. CDR1 SEHNR and CDR2 FQNEAQ come from the germline V gene (reference sequence). V lost 4 bases and J 6 bases, leaving 16 bases between the germline ends. This CDR3 contains 15 residues. The CDR3 here is CASSSDAGSLQPQHF. CDR3 DNA: TGTGCCAGCAGCTCCGACGCTGGTAGTCTTCAGCCCCAGCATTTT.

The chain recombines TRBV4-1 with TRBJ2-3, with D possibly called TRBD1 or TRBD2 (5 bases each). Trimming stripped 6 bases from V and 1 base from J, with 11 bases between. From germline, CDR1 is MGHRA and CDR2 YSYEKL. The CDR3 spans 14 residues. The CDR3 region has the DNA TGCGCCAGCAGTCGAGGGACCCGCACAGATACGCAGTATTTT. It encodes CASSRGTRTDTQYF.

The V and J genes are TRBV4-1 and TRBJ1-5; D is uncertain. The CDR3 consists of 17 residues. With 0 bases removed from V and 0 bases from J, the gap between germline ends came to 12 bases. Germline CDR1 reads MGHRA; CDR2 reads YSYEKL. CDR3 sequence reads: CASSQEGFSFSNQPQHF. The CDR3 DNA follows: TGCGCCAGCAGCCAAGAAGGATTCAGTTTTAGCAATCAGCCCCAGCATTTT.

Notes on this clone: One junction end does not reproduce the germline sequence, and a read error may be involved. The gene calls are TRBV5-1 and TRBJ1-2; the D is unclear. The CDR3 is made up of 14 amino acids. Germline CDR1 is SGHRS and CDR2 is YFSETQ. CDR3 amino acids: CASSFISSNNGYTF. In DNA form, the CDR3 reads TGCGCCAGCAGCTTTATCTCCTCTAACAATGGCTACACCTTC. The entire variable domain, with the rest obtained from reference TRBV5-1 and TRBJ1-2, is as follows: KAGVTQTPRYLIKTRGQQVTLSCSPISGHRSVSWYQQTPGQGLQFLFEYFSETQRNKGNFPGRFSGRQFSNSRSEMNVSTLELGDSALYLCASSFISSNNGYTFGSGTRLTVV.

The genes are TRBV10-3 and TRBJ1-1; D gene ambiguous. The CDR3 contains 13 residues. V was cut by 6 bases and J by 1 base, with 9 bases left in between. The V gene's germline CDR1 is ENHRY and CDR2 SYGVKD. CDR3 in DNA: TGTGCCATCAGGGAGGTAGGGAACACTGAAGCTTTCTTT. It translates to CAIREVGNTEAFF.

This chain uses TRBV10-3 with TRBJ1-3, with D possibly TRBD1 on 6 matching bases. Per the germline V gene, CDR1 is ENHRY and CDR2 is SYGVKD. V was trimmed by 0 bases and J by 1 base, leaving 10 bases between them. The CDR3 sequence is 16 residues long. The CDR3 sequence is CAISESTGASGNTIYF. The CDR3 DNA is TGTGCCATCAGTGAGTCGACAGGTGCGTCTGGAAACACCATATATTTT.

The genes are TRBV24-1 and TRBJ2-3; 10 bases fit TRBD1. There are 17 residues in the CDR3. CDR1 is KGHDR and CDR2 is SFDVKD in the germline V gene. V lost 4 bases to trimming and J lost 6 bases; unmatched junction nucleotides: 12. The CDR3 DNA is TGTGCCACCAGTGAAGCAGCGACAGGGGGCGCGTCCGATACGCAGTATTTT. Its protein is CATSEAATGGASDTQYF.

This clone came up once. This chain links TRBV28 with TRBJ1-2; D call uncertain. This CDR3 is 16 amino acids long. Germline CDR1 and CDR2: MDHEN and SYDVKM. V shed 2 bases and J shed 8 bases, with 21 bases lying between them. This chain's CDR3 is CASSLRPNGYREGYTF. The CDR3 DNA sequence: TGTGCCAGCAGTTTACGCCCTAACGGTTATCGGGAAGGCTACACCTTC.

This clone showed up just a few times. This chain uses TRBV30 with TRBJ1-5; TRBD1 might be the D (6 bases). In germline, CDR1 is GTSNPN, CDR2 SVGIG (reference sequence). CDR3 length: 15 amino acids. Trimming shortened V by 3 bases and J by 11 bases, and 23 bases separated the two germline ends. CDR3 sequence (DNA): TGTGCCTGGAGCGCAACAGGGTTGGGGTTGGGAGCCCAGCATTTT. As protein: CAWSATGLGLGAQHF.

This chain uses TRBV7-2 with TRBJ2-3; TRBD2 might be the D (5 bases). The germline V gene encodes CDR1 SGHTA and CDR2 FQGNSA. The V and J ends lost 2 bases and 2 bases respectively, with 11 bases between them. The length of the CDR3 is 15 residues. The CDR3 DNA reads as TGTGCCAGCAGCTTACGGGGATCTTACACAGATACGCAGTATTTT. Translation gives CASSLRGSYTDTQYF.

The gene calls are TRBV10-3 and TRBJ2-3, with 11 bases lining up with TRBD2. The length of the CDR3 is 16 residues. Germline CDR1 is ENHRY and CDR2 is SYGVKD. V was pared by 3 bases and J by 3 bases, with 5 bases of the junction left unmatched. This chain's CDR3 is CAISDPTSGGTDTQYF. DNA of the CDR3: TGTGCCATCAGTGATCCAACTAGCGGGGGTACAGATACGCAGTATTTT.

CDR3 nucleotide sequence: TGTGCCAGCTATACAGGGGGCAGTGGAAACACCATATATTTT. Translated, it gives CASYTGGSGNTIYF. V usage is TRBV6-5 and J usage is TRBJ1-3, with TRBD1 matching over 9 bases. Trimming took 8 bases from V and 3 from J; bases not matched to a gene: 5. Germline CDR1 is MNHEY and CDR2 is SVGAGI. CDR3 length: 14 amino acids.

The chain couples TRBV28 to TRBJ1-3; D unclear. The V gene lost 3 bases and the J gene lost 0 bases, with 9 bases spanning the gap. The CDR3 runs to 15 residues. The germline gives CDR1 MDHEN, CDR2 SYDVKM. CDR3 in DNA: TGTGCCAGCAGTTTGGGTGGAAGCTCTGGAAACACCATATATTTT. Translating gives CASSLGGSSGNTIYF. The complete variable domain, with remaining parts taken from reference TRBV28 and TRBJ1-3, reads DVKVTQSSRYLVKRTGEKVFLECVQDMDHENMFWYRQDPGLGLRLIYFSYDVKMKEKGDIPEGYSVSREKKERFSLILESASTNQTSMYLCASSLGGSSGNTIYFGEGSWLTVV.

Only one count was recorded for this clone. The rearrangement uses TRBV7-2 and TRBJ1-4; D is unclear. Germline CDR1 is SGHTA and CDR2 is FQGNSA. V shed 0 bases and J shed 8 bases, with 13 bases lying between them. The CDR3 totals 15 residues. The CDR3 DNA reads as TGTGCCAGCAGCTTAGCCCGGGATATAATCGAAAAACTGTTTTTT. It encodes CASSLARDIIEKLFF.

The chain employs TRBV5-1 and TRBJ2-2, with 16 bases identical to TRBD2. The germline CDR1 and CDR2 sequences are SGHRS and YFSETQ. This CDR3 contains 18 residues. J was trimmed by 4 bases and V by 4 bases; bases with no gene match: 7. The CDR3 here is CASSPGLAGGPGTGELFF. The DNA of the CDR3 is TGCGCCAGCAGCCCGGGACTAGCGGGGGGGCCGGGCACCGGGGAGCTGTTTTTT.

The chain is built from TRBV7-8 and TRBJ1-2, with D perhaps TRBD1 (6 bases). Between the trimmed V and J ends, which lost 6 bases and 0 bases, there was a span of 17 bases. The CDR3 is made up of 16 amino acids. Germline V gene data show CDR1 as SGHVS and CDR2 as FQNEAQ. CDR3 DNA: TGTGCCAGCAGTTACTGGACAGTGCATTCTAACTATGGCTACACCTTC. Translation: CASSYWTVHSNYGYTF.

CDR3 sequence: CSVVPYYSDYGYTF. The CDR3 DNA follows: TGCAGCGTTGTCCCCTATTACAGTGACTATGGCTACACCTTC. The chain is built from TRBV29-1 and TRBJ1-2; D call uncertain. V lost 4 bases and J lost 3, with 15 bases in between. CDR1 and CDR2 from the germline V gene are SQVTM and ANQGSEA. This CDR3 contains 14 residues.

The chain is built from TRBV5-1 and TRBJ2-2; D is unresolved. The CDR3 totals 13 residues. Germline loops: CDR1 SGHRS, CDR2 YFSETQ. V was clipped by 1 base and J by 7 bases, with 8 bases between them. The DNA for the CDR3 is TGCGCCAGCAGCTTGAGGTACTTCGGGGAGCTGTTTTTT. Protein product: CASSLRYFGELFF.

V is TRBV30 and J is TRBJ1-6, with 7 nucleotides matching TRBD1. This CDR3 region has 13 residues. Trimming cost V 5 bases and J 9 bases; bases outside gene matches: 7. CDR1 GTSNPN and CDR2 SVGIG come from the germline V gene (reference sequence). The CDR3 coding sequence is TGTGCCTGGCGGACAGGCCATAGTTCACCCCTCCACTTT. This translates into CAWRTGHSSPLHF.

The chain recombines TRBV11-3 with TRBJ2-5, with 7 bases aligning to TRBD1. This CDR3 spans 15 amino acids. CDR1 is SGHNT and CDR2 is YENEEA in the germline V gene. V shed 5 bases and J 1 base; nucleotides not matched to a gene: 7. The CDR3 spells CASSRTGLSQETQYF. CDR3 coding DNA: TGTGCCAGCAGCAGGACAGGATTGAGCCAAGAGACCCAGTACTTC.